The clone carrying this T cell receptor beta chain was found a few times. Its antigen remains unknown. The germline V gene encodes CDR1 SGHAT and CDR2 FQNNGV. V gave up 5 bases and J gave up 8 bases; unmatched junction bases: 19. The CDR3 extends over 18 amino acids. This specimen belongs to a study of identical twins. Study-wide results and limits: Invariant T cells like MAIT and iNKT could partly confound the zero-insertion analyses.

TCRdb itself ran the 5' RACE reads through MiXCR, one entry per CDR3 protein. Here the sample spans approximately 700,000 distinct CDR3 sequences, 15% to 20% being singletons. The sample was also linked to a second study, of T cells expressing NK-cell markers. In that study: Of eight sequenced donors, seven were HCMV-seropositive and one HCMV-seronegative. Certain NKG2C+ T cell clones were expanded, and their HCMV specificity remained unclear.

The origin of this receptor is a woman aged 18-29 years in good health. Sample: PBMCs. This chain uses TRBV11-2 with TRBJ2-1; 9 positions match TRBD1. Here the CDR3 reads CASSVGHSGTGKQDEQFF. In DNA form, the CDR3 reads TGTGCCAGCAGCGTAGGCCACTCCGGGACAGGGAAACAAGATGAGCAGTTCTTC. Full variable domain (remainder filled in from reference TRBV11-2 and TRBJ2-1): EAGVAQSPRYKIIEKRQSVAFWCNPISGHATLYWYQQILGQGPKLLIQFQNNGVVDDSQLPKDRFSAERLKGVDSTLKIQPAKLEDSAVYLCASSVGHSGTGKQDEQFFGPGTRLTVL.